The 16 T cell receptor beta chains below were found in one sample sequenced in a study of post-analysis software for immune sequencing data. General study findings and limits: Among several TRBV segments more frequent in patients than controls were TRBV5-6, TRBV5-1 and TRBV20-1.

Their cognate antigens are unknown. Prepared libraries of TCR beta cDNA carried unique molecular identifiers. TCRdb reprocessed the PCR reads via MiXCR and lists one record per CDR3 protein. Of approximately 630,000 distinct CDR3 sequences in the sample, 59% were seen once. The sample taken for sequencing was blood. The receptors here all came from a girl aged 2 to 10 with multiple sclerosis.

V and J are TRBV20-1 and TRBJ2-7; weak D call: TRBD2 (7 bases). Between the trimmed V and J ends, which lost 3 bases and 4 bases, there was a span of 25 bases. This CDR3 has 17 residues. Germline-derived CDR1 and CDR2 are DFQATT and SNEGSKA (reference sequence). The CDR3 spells CSASKEGGGRGRYEQYF. Here the CDR3 DNA reads TGCAGTGCTAGTAAGGAGGGGGGCGGGAGAGGTCGATACGAGCAGTACTTC.

This clonotype has only a few counts. The CDR3 DNA reads TGTGCCAGCAGTTTTGCCGGCAGTTCCTACGAGCAGTACTTC. As protein: CASSFAGSSYEQYF. The chain has TRBV28 and TRBJ2-7, with D hard to call. The CDR3 is 14 amino acids. V was pared by 3 bases and J by 1 base, with 10 bases between. Germline-derived CDR1 and CDR2 are MDHEN and SYDVKM.

This clonotype appeared a few times. The chain links TRBV6-2 or TRBV6-3 to TRBJ1-5; D remains ambiguous. There are 12 residues in the CDR3. Trimming removed 2 bases at V and 4 bases at J, with 3 bases between. CDR1 is MNHEY, CDR2 SVGEGT, per germline. DNA for the CDR3: TGTGCCAGCAGTTACAATAATCAGCCCCAGCATTTT. It specifies CASSYNNQPQHF.

There are a few counts of this clonotype. The genes are TRBV6-5 and TRBJ2-1; tentatively, D is TRBD1 or TRBD2 (5 bases each). CDR1 is MNHEY, CDR2 SVGAGI, per germline. V lost 4 bases and J lost 4, with 20 bases in between. The CDR3 is 17 residues long. This CDR3 reads CASSSGAADNDYNEQFF. The CDR3 coding sequence is TGTGCCAGCAGTTCCGGGGCCGCGGATAATGATTACAATGAGCAGTTCTTC.

V is TRBV3-1 and J is TRBJ2-3; D remains unclear. Trimming cost V 1 base and J 9 bases, with 5 bases left between them. The CDR3 covers 11 residues. Germline CDR1 and CDR2: LGHDT and YNNKEL (reference sequence). As DNA, the CDR3 is TGTGCCAGCAGCCAAGGGGCCACGCAGTATTTT. It translates to CASSQGATQYF.

The rearrangement joins TRBV6-5 to TRBJ2-7, with 10 bases that match TRBD2. The CDR3 spans 19 residues. Looked up from germline, CDR1 is MNHEY and CDR2 is SVGAGI. Unmatched junction bases numbered 18, after V lost 4 bases and J lost 3 bases. Here the CDR3 DNA reads TGTGCCAGCAGTTGGTCCGTAGCGGGAGGTAGGGGTGGGAACTACGAGCAGTACTTC. Translating it yields CASSWSVAGGRGGNYEQYF.

This chain links TRBV12-3 or TRBV12-4 with TRBJ2-3; no firm D call. Trimming shortened V by 6 bases and J by 0 bases, and 16 bases separated the two germline ends. CDR3 length: 16 residues. The CDR3 bases are TGTGCCAGCAGCCCCCACCGTCAGGAAAGCACAGATACGCAGTATTTT. Amino acid sequence: CASSPHRQESTDTQYF.

This clonotype was counted between two and nine times. The chain joins TRBV29-1 to TRBJ2-5; tentative D call: TRBD1 (5 bases). The length of the CDR3 is 13 residues. From germline, CDR1 is SQVTM and CDR2 ANQGSEA. The germline V and J ends were trimmed by 2 bases and 0 bases, with 7 bases remaining between them. The CDR3 here is CSVEKTDQETQYF. For the CDR3, the DNA is TGCAGCGTTGAAAAGACAGACCAAGAGACCCAGTACTTC.

The V call is TRBV7-9, the J call TRBJ1-2, with a tentative D call TRBD1 (5 bases). Germline-derived CDR1 and CDR2 are SEHNR and FQNEAQ (reference sequence). The length of the CDR3 is 14 residues. V dropped 6 bases and J dropped 6 bases, with 17 bases sitting between them. The CDR3 loop is CASRPYGGGDGYTF. Here the CDR3 DNA reads TGTGCCAGCAGACCCTACGGGGGGGGAGATGGCTACACCTTC.

The genes are TRBV6-2 or TRBV6-3 and TRBJ2-6; the D gene is possibly TRBD1 (6 bases). The CDR3 covers 18 residues. Trimming stripped 5 bases from V and 0 bases from J, with 17 bases between. Germline CDR1 MNHEY, CDR2 SVGEGT. For the CDR3, the DNA is TGTGCCAGCAGTCAACCGGACAGCCACCTCTCTGGGGCCAACGTCCTGACTTTC. The encoded protein is CASSQPDSHLSGANVLTF.

The genes are TRBV9 and TRBJ2-5; no reliable D call. With the DNA end fitting TRBJ2-7 better, the J assignment may be wrong. CDR1 and CDR2 (germline): SGDLS, YYNGEE. This CDR3 contains 13 residues. The CDR3 loop reads CASSVEGSSEQYF. The CDR3 DNA is TGTGCCAGCAGCGTAGAGGGTTCATCCGAGCAGTACTTC.

The rearrangement links TRBV29-1 to TRBJ2-1; 9 bases line up with TRBD2. CDR3 size: 16 residues. Germline V gene lookup returns CDR1 SQVTM and CDR2 ANQGSEA. The J segment lost 4 bases and the V segment lost 2 bases, leaving 9 bases of the junction unmatched. The CDR3 coding sequence is TGCAGCGTTGAATTCGGTCGGGCGGGAGGGTACAATGAGCAGTTCTTC. Its translation: CSVEFGRAGGYNEQFF.

This clonotype has just a few counts. DNA of the CDR3: TGTGCCAGCAGGACCGGGAGGGCGGGGGAGACCCAGTACTTC. Translation: CASRTGRAGETQYF. This rearrangement joins TRBV12-3 or TRBV12-4 to TRBJ2-5; 8 nucleotides line up with TRBD2. This CDR3 has 14 residues. J was trimmed by 5 bases and V by 6 bases; bases with no gene match: 8.

The chain is built from TRBV6-1 and TRBJ1-1, with D possibly TRBD1 on 5 matching bases. V dropped 3 bases and J dropped 10 bases, with 12 bases sitting between them. CDR1 is MNHNS, CDR2 SASEGT, per germline. The CDR3 sequence is 12 residues long. The CDR3 reads CASSEKGVVAFF. The CDR3 DNA is TGTGCCAGCAGTGAGAAAGGGGTGGTAGCTTTCTTT.

The V call is TRBV6-5, the J call TRBJ2-5; D is unresolved. The V gene's germline CDR1 is MNHEY and CDR2 SVGAGI. The V and J ends lost 2 bases and 2 bases respectively, with 9 bases between them. The CDR3 is 14 residues long. The CDR3 nucleotides read TGTGCCAGCAGTTACGGGCGGCTACAAGAGACCCAGTACTTC. It encodes CASSYGRLQETQYF.

V usage is TRBV4-3 and J usage is TRBJ2-1; perhaps D is TRBD1 or TRBD2 (5 bases each). Germline values: CDR1 LGHNA, CDR2 YSLEER. The ends were cut back, 0 bases at V and 9 bases at J, with 15 bases in the middle. The length of the CDR3 is 15 residues. The DNA for the CDR3 is TGCGCCAGCAGCCAAGAGGTAATTGGGGGATCTGAGCAGTTCTTC. Translated: CASSQEVIGGSEQFF.